This TCR beta chain was retrieved from a study of CD8 T cells in Susac syndrome. Study information: Patients with Susac syndrome were therapy-naive, on corticosteroids, or on intravenous immunoglobulin alone at blood draw.

Under recently defined diagnostic criteria, the patients with Susac syndrome qualified as having definite or probable disease. The germline gives CDR1 SGDLS, CDR2 YYNGEE. The V end lost 0 bases, the J end lost 6 bases, and 9 bases lay between the germline ends. This CDR3 is built from 14 residues. An input of roughly 0.5 to 1 ug of RNA was subjected to reverse transcription using random hexamers. Amplification of TCR beta CDR3 spanned 54 Vbeta and 13 Jbeta via immunoSEQ multiplex PCR. TCRdb re-derived calls from the immunoSEQ multiplex PCR reads in MiXCR, one entry per CDR3 protein. Here the sample spans 170,000 or so distinct CDR3 sequences, roughly 95% being singletons. This clonotype was observed once.

The specimen was CD4+ T cells from PBMCs. V is TRBV9 and J is TRBJ2-2; D unresolved. The receptor's source is a human donor with Susac syndrome. CDR3 loop: CASSVEGSAGELFF. The DNA for the CDR3 is TGTGCCAGCAGCGTAGAGGGATCGGCCGGGGAGCTGTTTTTT.